Listed here is a single T cell receptor (beta chain). Its target is unknown. Sequence at one end of the junction differs from germline and may be a read error. The data were taken from a study of blood T cells in healthy people across ages. Study-wide points: Relative to aged donors, long-lived donors carried more naive CD4+ cells and displayed higher diversity.

Then a second PCR, running about 7 to 11 cycles, was carried out with a sample-barcoded 5' primer and a J-beta primer mix. TCRdb passed the 5' RACE reads through MiXCR, listing each CDR3 protein once. The table lists 850,000 to 1,100,000 distinct CDR3 sequences, roughly two fifths of them singletons. Germline CDR1 SGHAT, CDR2 FQNNGV. CDR3 length equals 16 residues. Sequencing input: blood. This chain joins TRBV11-2 and TRBJ2-2; D may be TRBD2 (5 bases). The source of this sequence is a man between 18 and 35 years old in good health. CDR3 sequence: CASSLAAVGFTGELFF. The CDR3, as DNA: TGTGCCAGCAGCTTAGCGGCAGTGGGGTTCACCGGGGAGTTGTTTTTT.